This TCR beta chain appears in the sequencing data of a study of T cell responses to AZD1222 COVID-19 vaccine. Study-level results: Donors were chiefly white British, with a greater number of females, and clonal diversity was perhaps underestimated.

Assay used: immunoSEQ multiplex PCR; TCRdb lists only in-frame clones, some missing. The sample has 150,000 or so clones; 90% to 95% are singletons. A note on this clone: Antigen specificity is unknown.

The CDR3 contains 15 residues. Germline values: CDR1 LGHDT, CDR2 YNNKEL (reference sequence). V was cut by 3 bases and J by 4 bases, with 15 bases left in between. The chain combines TRBV3-1 (or the pseudogene TRBV3-2) with TRBJ2-5; D assignment may be TRBD1 or TRBD2 (5 bases each). This clonotype was obtained from an adult in good health. Sequenced material: peripheral blood, taken on day 0 of AZD1222 vaccination. The CDR3 reads CASSQVIRDGETQYF. In nucleotides, the CDR3 is TGTGCCAGCAGCCAGGTCATACGGGACGGAGAGACCCAGTACTTC.